Listed here are 7 T cell receptor beta chains from one sample, sequenced in a study of shared clonotypes between healthy human individuals. Cells designated naive CD8 were CD45RO-negative and were positively selected for CCR7, with terminally differentiated effector memory CD45RA+ cells excluded. Assay: immunoSEQ multiplex PCR; the TCRdb copy retains only in-frame clones and omits some. The data show about 680,000 clones, around 90% seen once. The sequenced material came from naive CD8+ T cells sorted from blood. Receptors were obtained from a man in his thirties or forties in good health.

J is TRBJ2-1 and V is TRBV27; D may be TRBD2 (5 bases). Trimming removed 4 bases at V and 0 bases at J, with 16 bases between. Per the germline V gene, CDR1 is MNHEY and CDR2 is SMNVEV (reference sequence). CDR3 length equals 17 residues. The CDR3 nucleotides read TGTGCCAGCAGTTCACTCACGATGGACTTCTCCTACAATGAGCAGTTCTTC. Protein product: CASSSLTMDFSYNEQFF.

This rearrangement joins TRBV6-5 to TRBJ1-5; D is unresolved. Trimming pared 5 bases from V and 5 bases from J, leaving 4 bases between. The CDR3 contains 11 residues. Germline assignment: CDR1 MNHEY and CDR2 SVGAGI. The CDR3, as DNA: TGTGCCAGCAGTGACGATCAGCCCCAGCATTTT. Its protein is CASSDDQPQHF.

This clone was recorded once. This chain connects TRBV5-4 to TRBJ1-1, with D hard to call. V was shortened by 6 bases and J by 1 base, with 13 bases between the two germline ends. This CDR3 contains 14 residues. CDR1 is SGHNT, CDR2 YYREEE, per germline (reference sequence). The CDR3 DNA is TGTGCCAGCATCGATCTCGGGAAGAACACTGAAGCTTTCTTT. This gives the protein CASIDLGKNTEAFF.

CDR3 in amino acids: CASSQHQRGNTEAFF. The CDR3 DNA follows: TGCGCCAGCAGCCAACATCAAAGGGGAAACACTGAAGCTTTCTTT. This rearrangement joins TRBV4-3 to TRBJ1-1; the D gene is possibly TRBD1 (5 bases). This CDR3 contains 15 residues. Germline V gives CDR1 LGHNA, CDR2 YSLEER. V was shortened by 2 bases and J by 2 bases, with 12 bases between the two germline ends.

V gene TRBV6-4 combines with J gene TRBJ2-2; D not certain. The CDR3 has 14 amino acids. V dropped 3 bases and J dropped 1 base, with 6 bases sitting between them. CDR1 MRHNA and CDR2 SNTAGT come from the germline V gene. The CDR3 here is CASSETGNTGELFF. Here the CDR3 DNA reads TGTGCCAGCAGTGAAACCGGGAACACCGGGGAGCTGTTTTTT.

This clone was recorded once. In the same sample, other DNA sequences code for this CDR3. The chain is built from TRBV27 and TRBJ1-5; D gene unclear. The germline V gene has CDR1 MNHEY and CDR2 SMNVEV (reference sequence). The CDR3 contains 15 residues. Trimming took off 2 bases at V and 2 bases at J, with 10 bases between the two ends. The CDR3 spells CASSLLSGGNQPQHF. DNA of the CDR3: TGTGCCAGCAGTTTACTGTCCGGCGGCAATCAGCCCCAGCATTTT.

The chain employs TRBV6-1 and TRBJ2-7; TRBD1 matches at 10 bases. The CDR3 totals 15 residues. With V trimmed by 2 bases and J by 6 bases, 7 bases remained unmatched. The V gene's germline CDR1 is MNHNS and CDR2 SASEGT. For the CDR3, the DNA is TGTGCCAGCAGTGAATGGGGGACAGGGGCGGGCGAGCAGTACTTC. Translated: CASSEWGTGAGEQYF.